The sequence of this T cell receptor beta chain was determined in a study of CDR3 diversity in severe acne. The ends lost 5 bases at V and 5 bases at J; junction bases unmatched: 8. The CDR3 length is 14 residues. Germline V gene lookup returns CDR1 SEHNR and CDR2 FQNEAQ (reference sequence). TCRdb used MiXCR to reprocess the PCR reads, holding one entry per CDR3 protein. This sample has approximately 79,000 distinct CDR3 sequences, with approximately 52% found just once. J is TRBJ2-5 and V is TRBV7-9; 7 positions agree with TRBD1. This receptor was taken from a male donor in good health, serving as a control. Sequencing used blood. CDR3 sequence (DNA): TGTGCCAGCAGCCAAAAGACAGGGCCCGAGACCCAGTACTTC. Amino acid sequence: CASSQKTGPETQYF.